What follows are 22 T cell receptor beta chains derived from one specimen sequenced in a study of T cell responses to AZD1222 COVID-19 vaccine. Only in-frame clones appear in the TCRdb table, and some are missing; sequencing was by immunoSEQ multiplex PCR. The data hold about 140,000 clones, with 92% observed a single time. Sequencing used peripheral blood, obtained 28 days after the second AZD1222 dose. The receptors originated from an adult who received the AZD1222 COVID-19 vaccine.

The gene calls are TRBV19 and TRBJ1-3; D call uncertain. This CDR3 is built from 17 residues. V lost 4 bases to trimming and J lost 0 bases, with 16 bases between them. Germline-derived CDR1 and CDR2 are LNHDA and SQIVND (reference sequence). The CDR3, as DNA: TGTGCCAGTAGTACGGCCGACGGGCCATACTCTGGAAACACCATATATTTT. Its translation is CASSTADGPYSGNTIYF.

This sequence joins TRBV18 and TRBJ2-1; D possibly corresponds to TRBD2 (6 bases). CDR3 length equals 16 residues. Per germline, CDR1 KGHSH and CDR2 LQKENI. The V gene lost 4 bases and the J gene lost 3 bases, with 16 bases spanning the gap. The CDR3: CASSLYIADGYNEQFF. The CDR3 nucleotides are TGTGCCAGCTCACTATATATAGCGGACGGCTACAATGAGCAGTTCTTC.

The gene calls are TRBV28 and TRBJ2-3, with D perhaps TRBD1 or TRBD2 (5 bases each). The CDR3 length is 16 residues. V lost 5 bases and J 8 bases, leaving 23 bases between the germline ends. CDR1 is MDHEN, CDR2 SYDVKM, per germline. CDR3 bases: TGTGCCAGCAGTCCTGGGACCCTACGCTATAAGGTTACGCAGTATTTT. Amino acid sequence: CASSPGTLRYKVTQYF.

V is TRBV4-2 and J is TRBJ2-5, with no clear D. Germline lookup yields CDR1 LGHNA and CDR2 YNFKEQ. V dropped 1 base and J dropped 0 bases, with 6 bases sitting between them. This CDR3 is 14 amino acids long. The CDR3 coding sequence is TGTGCCAGCAGCCAAGTAACCAACCAAGAGACCCAGTACTTC. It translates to CASSQVTNQETQYF.

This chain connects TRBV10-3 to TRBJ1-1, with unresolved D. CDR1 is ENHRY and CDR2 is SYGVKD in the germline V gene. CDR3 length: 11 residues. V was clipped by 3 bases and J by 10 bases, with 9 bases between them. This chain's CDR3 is CAISDGEGAFF. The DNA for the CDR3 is TGTGCCATCAGTGACGGAGAGGGAGCTTTCTTT.

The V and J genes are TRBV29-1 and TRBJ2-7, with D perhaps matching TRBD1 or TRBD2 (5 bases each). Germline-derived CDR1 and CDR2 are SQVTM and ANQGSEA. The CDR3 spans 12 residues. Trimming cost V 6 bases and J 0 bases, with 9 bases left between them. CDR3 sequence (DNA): TGCAGCGTGGAGGACAACTCCTACGAGCAGTACTTC. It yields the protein CSVEDNSYEQYF.

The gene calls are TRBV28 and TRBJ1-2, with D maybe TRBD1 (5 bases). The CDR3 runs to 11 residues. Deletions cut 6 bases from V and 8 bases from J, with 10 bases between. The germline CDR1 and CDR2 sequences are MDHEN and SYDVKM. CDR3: CASSSGPGYTF. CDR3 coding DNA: TGTGCCAGCAGCTCGGGACCAGGCTACACCTTC.

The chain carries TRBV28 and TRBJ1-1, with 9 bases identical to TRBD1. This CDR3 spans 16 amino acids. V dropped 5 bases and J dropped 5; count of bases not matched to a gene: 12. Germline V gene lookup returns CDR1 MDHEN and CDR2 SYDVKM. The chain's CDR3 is CASSQKTGTGSTEAFF. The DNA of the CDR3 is TGTGCCAGCAGTCAGAAGACCGGGACAGGGTCGACTGAAGCTTTCTTT.

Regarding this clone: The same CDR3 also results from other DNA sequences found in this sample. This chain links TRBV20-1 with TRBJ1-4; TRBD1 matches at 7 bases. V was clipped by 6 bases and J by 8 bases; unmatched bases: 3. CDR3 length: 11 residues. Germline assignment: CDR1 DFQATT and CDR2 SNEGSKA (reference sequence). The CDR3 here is CSARGGEKLFF. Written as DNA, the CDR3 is TGCAGTGCCAGGGGGGGCGAAAAACTGTTTTTT.

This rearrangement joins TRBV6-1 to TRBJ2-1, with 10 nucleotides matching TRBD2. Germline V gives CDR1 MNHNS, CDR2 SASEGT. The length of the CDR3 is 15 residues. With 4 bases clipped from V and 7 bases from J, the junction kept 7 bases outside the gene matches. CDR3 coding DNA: TGTGCCAGCAGTGCAGCGGGAGGGCCGCAGAATGAGCAGTTCTTC. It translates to CASSAAGGPQNEQFF.

The CDR3 DNA reads TGTGCCAGCAGCTTGGACACCTACGAGCAGTACTTC. It translates to CASSLDTYEQYF. The chain employs TRBV5-4 and TRBJ2-7; unclear D gene. The CDR3 runs to 12 residues. V shed 0 bases and J shed 2 bases, with 3 bases lying between them. The germline V gene has CDR1 SGHNT and CDR2 YYREEE (reference sequence).

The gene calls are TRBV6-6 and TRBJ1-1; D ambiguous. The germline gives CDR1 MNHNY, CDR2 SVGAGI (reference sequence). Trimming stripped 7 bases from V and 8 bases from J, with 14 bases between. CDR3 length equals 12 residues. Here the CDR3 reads CASTPSTMEAFF. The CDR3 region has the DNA TGTGCCAGCACCCCTTCTACTATGGAAGCTTTCTTT.

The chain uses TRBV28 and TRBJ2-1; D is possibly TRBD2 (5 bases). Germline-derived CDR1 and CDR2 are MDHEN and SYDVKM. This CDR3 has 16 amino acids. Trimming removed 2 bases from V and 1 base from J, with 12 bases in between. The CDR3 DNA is TGTGCCAGCAGTTTAACCCCAGGACTGTCCTACAATGAGCAGTTCTTC. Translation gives CASSLTPGLSYNEQFF.

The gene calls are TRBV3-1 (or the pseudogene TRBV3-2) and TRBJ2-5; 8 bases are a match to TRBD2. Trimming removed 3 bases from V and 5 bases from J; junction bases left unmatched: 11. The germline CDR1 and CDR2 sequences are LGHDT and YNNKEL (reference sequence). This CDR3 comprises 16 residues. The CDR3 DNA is TGTGCCAGCAGCCATCTCAGCGGGAGATGGGTGGAGACCCAGTACTTC. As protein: CASSHLSGRWVETQYF.

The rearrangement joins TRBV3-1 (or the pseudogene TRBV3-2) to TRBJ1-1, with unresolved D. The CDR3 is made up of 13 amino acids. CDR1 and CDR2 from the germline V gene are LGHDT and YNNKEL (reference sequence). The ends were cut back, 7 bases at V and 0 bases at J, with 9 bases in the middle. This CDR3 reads CASTQVMNTEAFF. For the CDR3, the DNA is TGTGCCAGCACTCAGGTCATGAACACTGAAGCTTTCTTT.

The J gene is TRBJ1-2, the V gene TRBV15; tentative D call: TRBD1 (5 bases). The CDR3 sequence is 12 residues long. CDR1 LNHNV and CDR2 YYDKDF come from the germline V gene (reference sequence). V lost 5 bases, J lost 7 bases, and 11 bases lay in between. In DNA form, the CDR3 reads TGTGCCACCAGCGTCGGGGGAGCTGGCTACACCTTC. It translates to CATSVGGAGYTF.

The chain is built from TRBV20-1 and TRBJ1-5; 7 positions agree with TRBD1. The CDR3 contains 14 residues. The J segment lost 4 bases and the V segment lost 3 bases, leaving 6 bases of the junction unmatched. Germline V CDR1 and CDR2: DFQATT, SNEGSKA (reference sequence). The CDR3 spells CSASREGANQPQHF. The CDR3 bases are TGCAGTGCTAGTAGGGAGGGGGCTAATCAGCCCCAGCATTTT.

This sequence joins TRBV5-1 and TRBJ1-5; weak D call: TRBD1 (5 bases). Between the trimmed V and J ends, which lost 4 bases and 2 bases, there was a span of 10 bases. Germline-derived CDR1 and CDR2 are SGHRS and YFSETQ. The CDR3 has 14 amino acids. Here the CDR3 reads CASSPGGGNQPQHF. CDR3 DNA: TGCGCCAGCAGCCCCGGGGGAGGCAATCAGCCCCAGCATTTT.

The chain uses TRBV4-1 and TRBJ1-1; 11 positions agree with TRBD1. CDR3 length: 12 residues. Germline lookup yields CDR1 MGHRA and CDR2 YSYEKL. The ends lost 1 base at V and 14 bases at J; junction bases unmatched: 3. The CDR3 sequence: CASSQGDRGSFF. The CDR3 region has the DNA TGCGCCAGCAGCCAAGGGGACAGGGGGAGCTTCTTT.

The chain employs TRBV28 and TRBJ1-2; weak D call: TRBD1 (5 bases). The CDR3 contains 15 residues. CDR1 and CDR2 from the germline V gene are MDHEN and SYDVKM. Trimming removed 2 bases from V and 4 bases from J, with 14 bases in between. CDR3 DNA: TGTGCCAGCAGTTTAAGCGCGGGGGGATTCTATGGCTACACCTTC. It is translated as CASSLSAGGFYGYTF.

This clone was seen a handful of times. CDR3 sequence reads: CATSRKRGEKLFF. The CDR3 nucleotides read TGTGCCACCAGTCGGAAGCGGGGTGAAAAACTGTTTTTT. The V call is TRBV24-1, the J call TRBJ1-4; unclear D gene. CDR3 size: 13 residues. Germline CDR1 reads KGHDR; CDR2 reads SFDVKD. Trimming pared 6 bases from V and 7 bases from J, leaving 11 bases between.

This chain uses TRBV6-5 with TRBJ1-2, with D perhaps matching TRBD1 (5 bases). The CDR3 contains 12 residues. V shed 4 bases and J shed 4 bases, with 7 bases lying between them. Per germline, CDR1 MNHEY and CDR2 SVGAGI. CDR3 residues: CASSSGIYGYTF. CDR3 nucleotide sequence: TGTGCCAGCAGTTCAGGGATCTATGGCTACACCTTC.